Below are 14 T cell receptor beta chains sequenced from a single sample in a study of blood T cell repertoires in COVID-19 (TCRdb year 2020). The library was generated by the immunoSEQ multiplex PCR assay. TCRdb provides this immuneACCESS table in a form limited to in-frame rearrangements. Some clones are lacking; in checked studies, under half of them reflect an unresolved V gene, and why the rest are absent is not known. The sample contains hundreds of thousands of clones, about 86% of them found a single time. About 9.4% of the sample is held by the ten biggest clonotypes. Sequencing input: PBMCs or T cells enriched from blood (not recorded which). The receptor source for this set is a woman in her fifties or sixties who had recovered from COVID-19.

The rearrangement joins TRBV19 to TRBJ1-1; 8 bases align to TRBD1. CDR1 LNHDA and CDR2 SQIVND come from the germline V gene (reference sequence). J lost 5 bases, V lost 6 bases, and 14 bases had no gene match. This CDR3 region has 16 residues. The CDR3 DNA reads TGTGCCAGTAGGCCAAAACGGACAGGGTGGGAAACTGAAGCTTTCTTT. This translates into CASRPKRTGWETEAFF.

For the CDR3, the DNA is TGTGCCAGCAGCTTAGCTATTCGCTATGGCTACACCTTC. Its protein product is CASSLAIRYGYTF. The V call is TRBV7-9, the J call TRBJ1-2; no definite D call. Trimming cost V 0 bases and J 4 bases, with 6 bases left between them. Germline loops: CDR1 SEHNR, CDR2 FQNEAQ (reference sequence). The CDR3 runs to 13 residues.

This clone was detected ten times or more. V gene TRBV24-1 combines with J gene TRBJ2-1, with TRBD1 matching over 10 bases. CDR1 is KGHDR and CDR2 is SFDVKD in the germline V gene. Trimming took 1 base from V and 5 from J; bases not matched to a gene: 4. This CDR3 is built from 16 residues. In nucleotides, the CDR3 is TGTGCCACCAGTGATTTTCGGGGACAGGGGAACAATGAGCAGTTCTTC. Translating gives CATSDFRGQGNNEQFF.

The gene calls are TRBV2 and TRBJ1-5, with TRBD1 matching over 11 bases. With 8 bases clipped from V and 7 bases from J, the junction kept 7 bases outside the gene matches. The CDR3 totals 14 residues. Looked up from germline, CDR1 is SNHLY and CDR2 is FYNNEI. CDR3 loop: CASGQGAREQPQHF. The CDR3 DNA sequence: TGTGCCAGCGGACAGGGGGCGCGTGAGCAGCCCCAGCATTTT. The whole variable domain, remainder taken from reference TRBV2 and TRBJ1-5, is EPEVTQTPSHQVTQMGQEVILRCVPISNHLYFYWYRQILGQKVEFLVSFYNNEISEKSEIFDDQFSVERPDGSNFTLKIRSTKLEDSAMYFCASGQGAREQPQHFGDGTRLSIL.

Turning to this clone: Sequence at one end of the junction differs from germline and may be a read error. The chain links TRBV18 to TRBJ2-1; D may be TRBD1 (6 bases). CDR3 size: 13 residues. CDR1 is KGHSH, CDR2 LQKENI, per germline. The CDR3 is CASSLSTGPPRLF. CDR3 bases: TGTGCCAGCTCACTCTCGACAGGCCCCCCCCGGCTCTTC.

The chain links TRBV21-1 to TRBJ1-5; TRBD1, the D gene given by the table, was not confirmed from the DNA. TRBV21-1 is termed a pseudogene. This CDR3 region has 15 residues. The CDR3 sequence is CAIPDRGRLLSPQHF. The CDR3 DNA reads TGTGCCATCCCGGACAGGGGGCGTCTTTTATCGCCCCAGCATTTT.

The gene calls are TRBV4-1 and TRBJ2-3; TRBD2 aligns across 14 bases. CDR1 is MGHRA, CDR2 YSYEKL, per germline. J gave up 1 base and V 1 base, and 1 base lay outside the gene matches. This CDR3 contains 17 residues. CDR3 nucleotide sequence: TGCGCCAGCAGCCAAGGGGGACTAGCGGGGGGCACAGATACGCAGTATTTT. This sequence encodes CASSQGGLAGGTDTQYF.

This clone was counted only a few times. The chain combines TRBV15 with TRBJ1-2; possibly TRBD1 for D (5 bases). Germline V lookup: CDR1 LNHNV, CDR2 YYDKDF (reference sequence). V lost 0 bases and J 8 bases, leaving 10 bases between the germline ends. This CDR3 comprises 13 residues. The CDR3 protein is CATSRDLKGGYTF. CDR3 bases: TGTGCCACCAGCAGAGATCTAAAGGGGGGCTACACCTTC.

Here the CDR3 DNA reads TGTGCCAGTAGTTTTACTAGCGGGGGGGCCCAAACCAAAAACATTCAGTACTTC. Translated, it gives CASSFTSGGAQTKNIQYF. This rearrangement joins TRBV19 to TRBJ2-4; 13 bases agree with TRBD2. The length of the CDR3 is 18 residues. Germline CDR1 is LNHDA and CDR2 is SQIVND (reference sequence). Germline trimming cut 5 bases from V and 2 bases from J; bases unmatched to any gene: 9.

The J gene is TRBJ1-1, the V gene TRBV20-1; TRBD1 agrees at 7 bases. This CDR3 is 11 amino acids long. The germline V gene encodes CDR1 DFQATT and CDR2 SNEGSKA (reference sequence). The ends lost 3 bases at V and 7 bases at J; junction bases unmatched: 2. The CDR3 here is CSASNRGEAFF. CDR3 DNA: TGCAGTGCTAGCAACAGGGGTGAAGCTTTCTTT.

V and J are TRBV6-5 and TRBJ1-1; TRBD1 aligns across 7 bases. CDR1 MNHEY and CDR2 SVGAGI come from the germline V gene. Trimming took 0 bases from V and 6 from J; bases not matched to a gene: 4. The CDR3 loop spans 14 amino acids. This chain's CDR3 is CASSYSDRVPEAFF. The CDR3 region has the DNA TGTGCCAGCAGTTACTCCGACAGGGTCCCTGAAGCTTTCTTT.

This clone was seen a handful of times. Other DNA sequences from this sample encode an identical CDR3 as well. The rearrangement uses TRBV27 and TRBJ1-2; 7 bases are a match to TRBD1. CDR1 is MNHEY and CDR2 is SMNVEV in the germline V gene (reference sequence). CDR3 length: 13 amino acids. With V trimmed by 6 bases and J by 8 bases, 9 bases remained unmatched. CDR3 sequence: CASSPTGLYGYTF. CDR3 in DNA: TGTGCCAGCAGCCCGACAGGGCTTTACGGCTACACCTTC.

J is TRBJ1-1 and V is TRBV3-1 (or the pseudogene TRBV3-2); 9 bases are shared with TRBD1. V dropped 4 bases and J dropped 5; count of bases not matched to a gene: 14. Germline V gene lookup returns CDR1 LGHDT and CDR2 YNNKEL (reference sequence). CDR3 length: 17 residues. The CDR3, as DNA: TGTGCCAGCAGCCGAAGAGGGACAGGGTGGAGGGAAACTGAAGCTTTCTTT. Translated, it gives CASSRRGTGWRETEAFF.

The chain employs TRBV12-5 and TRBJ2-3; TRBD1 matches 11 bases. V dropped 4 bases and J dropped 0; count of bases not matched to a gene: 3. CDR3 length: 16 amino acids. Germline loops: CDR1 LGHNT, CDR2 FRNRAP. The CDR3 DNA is TGTGCTAGTGGTTCAGGACAGGGGGCAAGCACAGATACGCAGTATTTT. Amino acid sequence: CASGSGQGASTDTQYF.